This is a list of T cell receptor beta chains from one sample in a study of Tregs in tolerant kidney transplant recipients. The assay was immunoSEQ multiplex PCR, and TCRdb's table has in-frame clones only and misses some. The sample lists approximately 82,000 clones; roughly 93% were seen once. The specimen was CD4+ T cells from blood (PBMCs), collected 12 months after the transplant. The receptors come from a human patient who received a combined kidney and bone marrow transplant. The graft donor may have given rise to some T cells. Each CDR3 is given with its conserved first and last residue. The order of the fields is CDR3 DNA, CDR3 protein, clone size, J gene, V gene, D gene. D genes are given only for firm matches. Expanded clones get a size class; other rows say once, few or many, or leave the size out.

DNA: TGTGTCAGAAGCTTCCACGGACAGGGCGACGGAGAGACCCAGTACTTC
CDR3: CVRSFHGQGDGETQYF
size: -
J: TRBJ2-5
V: TRBV7-5
D: -

DNA: TGTGCCAGCTCGACAACAGGGATCCTCTATGGCTACACCTTC
CDR3: CASSTTGILYGYTF
size: -
J: TRBJ1-2
V: TRBV18
D: -

DNA: TGTGCCAGCAGCATACCCCTCCTCAGATCCGGGGCCAACGTCCTGACTTTC
CDR3: CASSIPLLRSGANVLTF
size: -
J: TRBJ2-6
V: TRBV7-9
D: -

DNA: TGTGCCAGCAGCCCCTCCGTAGGGGCGTCCGTGGGAGATACGCAGTATTTT
CDR3: CASSPSVGASVGDTQYF
size: -
J: TRBJ2-3
V: TRBV7-9
D: -

DNA: TGTGCCACCGAGGCCGGGGTTCTGGGTTCCTACGAGCAGTACTTC
CDR3: CATEAGVLGSYEQYF
size: -
J: TRBJ2-7
V: TRBV6-5
D: -

DNA: TGTGCCAGCAGCTTACACGCGGACAATGAGCAGTTCTTC
CDR3: CASSLHADNEQFF
size: -
J: TRBJ2-1
V: TRBV7-9
D: -

DNA: TGTGCCAGCTCACCACCGGGAGACAGGGAGAATCAGCCCCAGCATTTT
CDR3: CASSPPGDRENQPQHF
size: -
J: TRBJ1-5
V: TRBV18
D: TRBD1

DNA: TGCGCCAGCAGCCAAGATTCGGGGGATGGGGGAGTACCCCAGTTCTTC
CDR3: CASSQDSGDGGVPQFF
size: -
J: TRBJ2-1
V: TRBV4-3
D: -

DNA: TGCGCCAGCACAAGGGGCGTAGCGGGTAGGGTTTATGAGCAGTTCTTC
CDR3: CASTRGVAGRVYEQFF
size: -
J: TRBJ2-1
V: TRBV5-1
D: TRBD2

DNA: TGCGCCAGCAGCTTGGGACAGGGGGTTCAGCCCCAGCATTTT
CDR3: CASSLGQGVQPQHF
size: -
J: TRBJ1-5
V: TRBV5-1
D: TRBD1

DNA: TGTGCCAGCAGCTTCGTGACAGGGGGTAGCACAGATACGCAGTATTTT
CDR3: CASSFVTGGSTDTQYF
size: -
J: TRBJ2-3
V: TRBV7-9
D: TRBD1

DNA: TGTGCCAGCTCACCATTATCCGTCAGCACAGATACGCAGTATTTT
CDR3: CASSPLSVSTDTQYF
size: -
J: TRBJ2-3
V: TRBV18
D: -

DNA: TGTGCCAGCACCTCAGCAGATGGGAGTTTATCCTACGAGCAGTACTTC
CDR3: CASTSADGSLSYEQYF
size: -
J: TRBJ2-7
V: TRBV2
D: -

DNA: TGTGCCACGGACAGGGACGGCAATCAGCCCCAGCATTTT
CDR3: CATDRDGNQPQHF
size: -
J: TRBJ1-5
V: TRBV15
D: TRBD1

DNA: TGTGCCAGCAGTTATCGGCAGGATGAAGCTTTCTTT
CDR3: CASSYRQDEAFF
size: -
J: TRBJ1-1
V: TRBV6-6
D: -

DNA: TGTGCCAGCAGCCAACCGAGGGGCACGGGAGCCCCCGATACGCAGTATTTT
CDR3: CASSQPRGTGAPDTQYF
size: -
J: TRBJ2-3
V: TRBV4-2
D: -

DNA: TGTGCCAGCAGCTTACAGGGGGTCTATGGCTACACCTTC
CDR3: CASSLQGVYGYTF
size: -
J: TRBJ1-2
V: TRBV5-5
D: TRBD1

DNA: TGTGCCAGCAGTGACTCGAGCGGGGGGGGGTACCAAGAGACCCAGTACTTC
CDR3: CASSDSSGGGYQETQYF
size: -
J: TRBJ2-5
V: TRBV6-4
D: TRBD2

DNA: TGTGCCATCAGTGAGGTCTCAGGGTTAAACTATGGCTACACCTTC
CDR3: CAISEVSGLNYGYTF
size: -
J: TRBJ1-2
V: TRBV10-3
D: -

DNA: TGTGCCAGCAGCCTCAACACCGGGGAGCTGTTTTTT
CDR3: CASSLNTGELFF
size: -
J: TRBJ2-2
V: TRBV5-6
D: -

DNA: TGTGCCAGCTCCCGAGGGCAGGGGGCCGGTGAAGCTTTCTTT
CDR3: CASSRGQGAGEAFF
size: -
J: TRBJ1-1
V: TRBV2
D: TRBD1

DNA: TGTGCCAGCAGCGGGGGGACAGGGTGGGGTGCCGGGGAGCTGTTTTTT
CDR3: CASSGGTGWGAGELFF
size: -
J: TRBJ2-2
V: TRBV7-2
D: TRBD1

DNA: TGTGCCAGCAGTTTACCACTGAACTCCTACGAGCAGTACTTC
CDR3: CASSLPLNSYEQYF
size: few
J: TRBJ2-7
V: TRBV28
D: -

DNA: TGTGCCAGCTCACCCAGTTCCCGACAGGAATATGGCTACACCTTC
CDR3: CASSPSSRQEYGYTF
size: -
J: TRBJ1-2
V: TRBV18
D: -

DNA: TGTGCCATCGGGACAGGAGACTACGAGCAGTACTTC
CDR3: CAIGTGDYEQYF
size: -
J: TRBJ2-7
V: TRBV10-3
D: TRBD1

DNA: TGTGCCAGCAGCTTTCGGGAAAAACTGTTTTTT
CDR3: CASSFREKLFF
size: -
J: TRBJ1-4
V: TRBV7-8
D: -

DNA: TGTGCCAGCAGCCCCTGGACTAGCGGGAGCCGCGAGCAGTTCTTC
CDR3: CASSPWTSGSREQFF
size: -
J: TRBJ2-1
V: TRBV11-3
D: TRBD2

DNA: TGTGCCTGGAGTCCCAGCGGGGGTGTCGGCAAAAACATTCAGTACTTC
CDR3: CAWSPSGGVGKNIQYF
size: -
J: TRBJ2-4
V: TRBV30
D: TRBD2

DNA: TGTGCCACCAGCAGAGATCAAAATGAGCAGTTCTTC
CDR3: CATSRDQNEQFF
size: -
J: TRBJ2-1
V: TRBV15
D: -

DNA: TGTGCCAGCAGCCCGGGGAGGGCCAGCACCGGGGAGCTGTTTTTT
CDR3: CASSPGRASTGELFF
size: -
J: TRBJ2-2
V: TRBV7-7
D: TRBD2

DNA: TGTGCCATCAGGGGAACAGGGGGCCGGGTCACTGAAGCTTTCTTT
CDR3: CAIRGTGGRVTEAFF
size: -
J: TRBJ1-1
V: TRBV10-3
D: TRBD1

DNA: TGTGCCAGTAGTACGACAGGGGGAGTCTACGAGCAGTACTTC
CDR3: CASSTTGGVYEQYF
size: -
J: TRBJ2-7
V: TRBV19
D: TRBD1

DNA: TGTGCCATCCACCTCAGTCGTGGCACTGAAGCTTTCTTT
CDR3: CAIHLSRGTEAFF
size: -
J: TRBJ1-1
V: TRBV28
D: -

DNA: TGTGCCAGCAGCCTCACAGGGGTTGGCACAGATACGCAGTATTTT
CDR3: CASSLTGVGTDTQYF
size: -
J: TRBJ2-3
V: TRBV9
D: TRBD1

DNA: TGTGCCAGCAGCCGCACTAGCGGAAGCACAGATACGCAGTATTTT
CDR3: CASSRTSGSTDTQYF
size: -
J: TRBJ2-3
V: TRBV4-2
D: TRBD2

DNA: TGCGCCAGTTTGAGGGCCGGCACAGATACGCAGTATTTT
CDR3: CASLRAGTDTQYF
size: -
J: TRBJ2-3
V: TRBV5-1
D: -

DNA: TGTGCCAGCAGCTTGCAGACAGTCAGGGGCACTGAAGCTTTCTTT
CDR3: CASSLQTVRGTEAFF
size: -
J: TRBJ1-1
V: TRBV11-2
D: -

DNA: TGTGCCAGCAGCCGGGACAGGGGGGAGACCCAGTACTTC
CDR3: CASSRDRGETQYF
size: -
J: TRBJ2-5
V: TRBV11-1
D: TRBD1

DNA: TGCAGTGCTACGGGGGTCAGTGAGCAGTTCTTC
CDR3: CSATGVSEQFF
size: -
J: TRBJ2-1
V: TRBV20-1
D: -

DNA: TGTGCCAGCAGTGAACACTTGGCGGGTGGGAACACCGGGGAGCTGTTTTTT
CDR3: CASSEHLAGGNTGELFF
size: -
J: TRBJ2-2
V: TRBV6-1
D: -

DNA: TGTGCCAGCAGCTCGCCGGACAGGGGGGCCTACAATGAGCAGTTCTTC
CDR3: CASSSPDRGAYNEQFF
size: -
J: TRBJ2-1
V: TRBV7-3
D: TRBD1

DNA: TGTGCCAGCAGAAACAGGGGGCGAGATGGCTACACCTTC
CDR3: CASRNRGRDGYTF
size: -
J: TRBJ1-2
V: TRBV6-6
D: TRBD1

DNA: TGTGCCAGCTCACCTGCGATTAGTGAAGATACGCAGTATTTT
CDR3: CASSPAISEDTQYF
size: -
J: TRBJ2-3
V: TRBV18
D: -

DNA: TGTGCCAGCAGTTACAGGGGTCGGGGCTACACCTTC
CDR3: CASSYRGRGYTF
size: -
J: TRBJ1-2
V: TRBV6-5
D: -

DNA: TGTGCCAGCAGCTTAGAAACGGGAAGGCCCTACGAGCAGTACTTC
CDR3: CASSLETGRPYEQYF
size: -
J: TRBJ2-7
V: TRBV7-2
D: -

DNA: TGCGCCAGCAGCTCTACAGGGTTTCTGGGCACCGGGGAGCTGTTTTTT
CDR3: CASSSTGFLGTGELFF
size: -
J: TRBJ2-2
V: TRBV5-1
D: -

DNA: TGTGCCAGCAGCCATTTGGTCCGGTTGCGGTACGAGCAGTACTTC
CDR3: CASSHLVRLRYEQYF
size: -
J: TRBJ2-7
V: TRBV14
D: -

DNA: TGTGCCAGCATACCGGGGTTGAGTAGCAATCAGCCCCAGCATTTT
CDR3: CASIPGLSSNQPQHF
size: -
J: TRBJ1-5
V: TRBV11-3
D: -

DNA: TGTGCCATCAGCCTACAGGGGGCGGGAGAGACCCAGTACTTC
CDR3: CAISLQGAGETQYF
size: -
J: TRBJ2-5
V: TRBV10-3
D: TRBD1

DNA: TGTGCCAGTAGCCCGAACAGGGGGACGAACACCGGGGAGCTGTTTTTT
CDR3: CASSPNRGTNTGELFF
size: -
J: TRBJ2-2
V: TRBV19
D: TRBD1

DNA: TGTGCCAGCTCACCACCGTCCCCGAGCGGGAGCTTCCATGAGCAGTTCTTC
CDR3: CASSPPSPSGSFHEQFF
size: -
J: TRBJ2-1
V: TRBV18
D: TRBD2

DNA: TGTGCCAGCAGCCGAAGTGGGCCCTACAATGAGCAGTTCTTC
CDR3: CASSRSGPYNEQFF
size: -
J: TRBJ2-1
V: TRBV7-9
D: -

DNA: TGTGCCAGCAGTAACGAAGGGAGGGCGAACATTCAGTACTTC
CDR3: CASSNEGRANIQYF
size: -
J: TRBJ2-4
V: TRBV6-5
D: TRBD2

DNA: TGTGCCAGCAGCTTACCAGGGGGGAAACAGCCCCAGCATTTT
CDR3: CASSLPGGKQPQHF
size: -
J: TRBJ1-5
V: TRBV7-2
D: TRBD1

DNA: TGCGCCAGCAGCTTGGGAGCGGGGGGCGGAGAGACCCAGTACTTC
CDR3: CASSLGAGGGETQYF
size: once
J: TRBJ2-5
V: TRBV5-1
D: TRBD2